This T cell receptor (beta chain) was observed in a study of blood T cell repertoires in COVID-19. Study-wide background: The study drew acute and convalescent COVID-19 samples from the United States, Italy and Spain. The analysed material was cDNA or gDNA that came from T cells, B-cell-depleted T cells, or PBMCs.

Original handling: Quantification of nucleated cells was approximated via reference gene primer amplification. Assay used: immunoSEQ multiplex PCR; TCRdb lists only in-frame clones, some missing. The V and J calls and clone size are taken from that table; D and trimming were inferred from the DNA. This table has 200,000 to 250,000 clones, roughly 85% appearing once. V was clipped by 0 bases and J by 3 bases; unmatched bases: 4. The CDR3 sequence is 15 residues long. The germline CDR1 and CDR2 sequences are MNHEY and SMNVEV (reference sequence). This TCR was recovered from a woman aged 18 to 35 with acute or convalescent COVID-19. The source material was peripheral blood. The chain uses TRBV27 and TRBJ2-7, with TRBD1 matching over 8 bases. The DNA of the CDR3 is TGTGCCAGCAGTTTATCCCGACAGGGGCACTACGAGCAGTACTTC. It specifies CASSLSRQGHYEQYF.